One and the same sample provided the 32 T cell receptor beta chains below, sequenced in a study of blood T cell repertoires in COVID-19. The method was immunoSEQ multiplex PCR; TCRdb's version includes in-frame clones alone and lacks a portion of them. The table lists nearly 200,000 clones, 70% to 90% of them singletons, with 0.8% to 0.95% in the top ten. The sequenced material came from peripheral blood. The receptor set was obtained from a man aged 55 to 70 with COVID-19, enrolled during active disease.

The CDR3 DNA follows: TGTGCCTGGAGTGTGGGACAGGGGGGAGCTTTCTTT. Residues: CAWSVGQGGAFF. V and J are TRBV30 and TRBJ1-1, with TRBD1 matching 11 bases. The CDR3 totals 12 residues. CDR1 is GTSNPN, CDR2 SVGIG, per germline (reference sequence). With V trimmed by 0 bases and J by 10 bases, 1 base remained unmatched.

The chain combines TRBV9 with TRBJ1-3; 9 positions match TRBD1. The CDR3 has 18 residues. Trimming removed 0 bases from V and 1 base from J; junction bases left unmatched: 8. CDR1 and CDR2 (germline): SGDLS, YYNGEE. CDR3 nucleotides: TGTGCCAGCAGCGTAGTAGGACAGGGGACAATATCTGGAAACACCATATATTTT. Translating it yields CASSVVGQGTISGNTIYF. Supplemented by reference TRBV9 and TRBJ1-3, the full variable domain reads DSGVTQTPKHLITATGQRVTLRCSPRSGDLSVYWYQQSLDQGLQFLIQYYNGEERAKGNILERFSAQQFPDLHSELNLSSLELGDSALYFCASSVVGQGTISGNTIYFGEGSWLTVV.

The CDR3 DNA reads as TGTGCCAGCAGCCAGGACAGGGGAGAGCAGTTCTTC. Translation: CASSQDRGEQFF. V is TRBV7-9 and J is TRBJ2-1; TRBD1 matches at 9 bases. Germline trimming cut 5 bases from V and 10 bases from J; bases unmatched to any gene: 3. The CDR3 runs 12 residues. Germline-derived CDR1 and CDR2 are SEHNR and FQNEAQ (reference sequence).

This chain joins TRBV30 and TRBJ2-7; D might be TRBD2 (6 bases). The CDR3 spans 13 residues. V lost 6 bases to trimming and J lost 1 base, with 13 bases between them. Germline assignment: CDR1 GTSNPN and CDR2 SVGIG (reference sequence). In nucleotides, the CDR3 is TGTGCCTGCCGTCGGGAGACGTCCTACGAGCAGTACTTC. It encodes CACRRETSYEQYF. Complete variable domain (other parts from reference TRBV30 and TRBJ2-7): SQTIHQWPATLVQPVGSPLSLECTVEGTSNPNLYWYRQAAGRGLQLLFYSVGIGQISSEVPQNLSASRPQDRQFILSSKKLLLSDSGFYLCACRRETSYEQYFGPGTRLTVT.

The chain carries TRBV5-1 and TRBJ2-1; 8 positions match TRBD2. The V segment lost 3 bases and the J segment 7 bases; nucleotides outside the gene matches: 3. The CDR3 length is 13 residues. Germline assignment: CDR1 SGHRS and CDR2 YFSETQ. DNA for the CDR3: TGCGCCAGCAGCTCACTAGCGGATAATGAGCAGTTCTTC. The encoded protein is CASSSLADNEQFF.

The CDR3 is CASSPGGSEKLFF. CDR3 in DNA: TGCGCCAGCAGCCCCGGGGGAAGTGAAAAACTGTTTTTT. The chain links TRBV4-1 to TRBJ1-4; D may be TRBD1 (5 bases). The ends were cut back, 4 bases at V and 7 bases at J, with 10 bases in the middle. This CDR3 comprises 13 residues. The germline gives CDR1 MGHRA, CDR2 YSYEKL.

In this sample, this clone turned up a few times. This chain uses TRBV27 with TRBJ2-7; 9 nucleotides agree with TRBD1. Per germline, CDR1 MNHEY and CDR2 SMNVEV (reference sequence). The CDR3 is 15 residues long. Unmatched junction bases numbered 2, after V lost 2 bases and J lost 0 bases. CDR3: CASSLQTGGSYEQYF. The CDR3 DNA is TGTGCCAGCAGTTTACAGACAGGGGGCTCCTACGAGCAGTACTTC.

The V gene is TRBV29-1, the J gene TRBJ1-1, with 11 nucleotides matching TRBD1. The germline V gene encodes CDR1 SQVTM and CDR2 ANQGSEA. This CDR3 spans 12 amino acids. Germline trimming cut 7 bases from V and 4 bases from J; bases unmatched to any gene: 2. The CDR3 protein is CSAGTGGTEAFF. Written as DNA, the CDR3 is TGCAGCGCCGGGACAGGGGGCACTGAAGCTTTCTTT. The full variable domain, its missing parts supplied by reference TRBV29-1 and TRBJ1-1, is SAVISQKPSRDICQRGTSLTIQCQVDSQVTMMFWYRQQPGQSLTLIATANQGSEATYESGFVIDKFPISRPNLTFSTLTVSNMSPEDSSIYLCSAGTGGTEAFFGQGTRLTVV.

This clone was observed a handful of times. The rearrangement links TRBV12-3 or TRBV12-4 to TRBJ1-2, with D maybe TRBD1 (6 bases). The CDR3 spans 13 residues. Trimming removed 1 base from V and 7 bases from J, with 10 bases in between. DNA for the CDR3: TGTGCCAGCAGTTTAGACAGGGTCTCTGGCTACACCTTC. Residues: CASSLDRVSGYTF.

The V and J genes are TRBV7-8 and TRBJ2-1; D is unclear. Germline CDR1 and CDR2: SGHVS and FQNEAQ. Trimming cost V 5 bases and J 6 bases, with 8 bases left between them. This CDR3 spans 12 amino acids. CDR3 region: CASSPNFNEQFF. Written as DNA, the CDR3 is TGTGCCAGCAGCCCGAACTTCAATGAGCAGTTCTTC.

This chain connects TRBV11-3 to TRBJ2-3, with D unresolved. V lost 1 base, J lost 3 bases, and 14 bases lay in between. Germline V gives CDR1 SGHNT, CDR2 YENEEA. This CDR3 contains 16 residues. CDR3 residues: CASSLGRGGETDTQYF. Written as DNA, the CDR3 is TGTGCCAGCAGCTTAGGGCGAGGCGGTGAAACAGATACGCAGTATTTT.

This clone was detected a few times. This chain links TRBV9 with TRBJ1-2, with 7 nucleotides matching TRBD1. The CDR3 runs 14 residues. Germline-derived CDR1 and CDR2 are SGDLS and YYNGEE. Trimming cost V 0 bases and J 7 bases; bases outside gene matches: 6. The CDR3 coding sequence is TGTGCCAGCAGCGTAGGACAGGGCGTAGGTGGCTACACCTTC. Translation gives CASSVGQGVGGYTF.

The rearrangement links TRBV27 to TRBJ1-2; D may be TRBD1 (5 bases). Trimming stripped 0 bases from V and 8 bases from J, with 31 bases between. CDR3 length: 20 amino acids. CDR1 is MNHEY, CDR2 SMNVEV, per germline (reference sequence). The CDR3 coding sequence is TGTGCCAGCAGTTTATCTCTTGCGGCGGGGCGGGCCTCTGGTCCGAGGGGCTACACCTTC. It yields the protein CASSLSLAAGRASGPRGYTF.

CDR3 sequence (DNA): TGTGCCACCAGCATCGACTACGGGGAGCAGTTCTTC. This encodes CATSIDYGEQFF. The chain joins TRBV15 to TRBJ2-1; D may be TRBD2 (5 bases). This CDR3 has 12 residues. Trimming pared 4 bases from V and 10 bases from J, leaving 11 bases between. Germline CDR1 reads LNHNV; CDR2 reads YYDKDF (reference sequence).

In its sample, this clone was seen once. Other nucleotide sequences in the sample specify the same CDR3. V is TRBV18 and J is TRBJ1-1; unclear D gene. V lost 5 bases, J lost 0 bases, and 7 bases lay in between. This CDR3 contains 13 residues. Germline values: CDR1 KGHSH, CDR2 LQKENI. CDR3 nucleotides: TGTGCCAGCTCAGGCCAGTTGAACACTGAAGCTTTCTTT. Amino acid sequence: CASSGQLNTEAFF.

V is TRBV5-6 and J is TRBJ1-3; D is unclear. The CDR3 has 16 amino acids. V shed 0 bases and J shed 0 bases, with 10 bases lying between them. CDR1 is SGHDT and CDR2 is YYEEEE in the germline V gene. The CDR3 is CASSLEQARSGNTIYF. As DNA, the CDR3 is TGTGCCAGCAGCTTGGAGCAGGCCCGCTCTGGAAACACCATATATTTT.

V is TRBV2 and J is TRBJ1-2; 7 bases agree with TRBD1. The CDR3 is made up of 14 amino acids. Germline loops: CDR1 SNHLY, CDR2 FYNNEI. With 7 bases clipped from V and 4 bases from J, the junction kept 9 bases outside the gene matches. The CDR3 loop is CASTLGGGPYGYTF. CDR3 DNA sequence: TGTGCCAGCACGTTAGGAGGGGGCCCCTATGGCTACACCTTC.

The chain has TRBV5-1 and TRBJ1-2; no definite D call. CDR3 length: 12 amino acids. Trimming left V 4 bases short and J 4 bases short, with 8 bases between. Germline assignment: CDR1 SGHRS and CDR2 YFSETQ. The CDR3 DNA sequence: TGCGCCAGCAGCGCTGACACCTATGGCTACACCTTC. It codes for CASSADTYGYTF.

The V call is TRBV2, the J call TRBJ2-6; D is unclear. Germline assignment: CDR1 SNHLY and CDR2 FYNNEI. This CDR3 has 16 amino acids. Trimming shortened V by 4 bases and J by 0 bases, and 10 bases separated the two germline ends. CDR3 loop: CASSGQRPSGANVLTF. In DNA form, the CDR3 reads TGTGCCAGCAGTGGTCAGAGGCCCTCTGGGGCCAACGTCCTGACTTTC.

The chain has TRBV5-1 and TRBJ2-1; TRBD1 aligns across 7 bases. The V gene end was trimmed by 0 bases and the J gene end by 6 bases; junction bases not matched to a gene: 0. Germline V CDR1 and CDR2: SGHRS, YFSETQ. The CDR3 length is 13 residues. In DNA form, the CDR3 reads TGCGCCAGCAGCTTGGACAGGGGCAATGAGCAGTTCTTC. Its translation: CASSLDRGNEQFF.

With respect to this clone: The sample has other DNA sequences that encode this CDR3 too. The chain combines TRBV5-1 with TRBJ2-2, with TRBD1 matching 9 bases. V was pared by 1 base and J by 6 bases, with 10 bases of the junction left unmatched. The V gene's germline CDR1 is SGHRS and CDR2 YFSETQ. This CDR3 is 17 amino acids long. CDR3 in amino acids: CASSLSTGGLKSGELFF. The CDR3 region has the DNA TGCGCCAGCAGCTTGTCGACAGGGGGTTTGAAATCCGGGGAGCTGTTTTTT.

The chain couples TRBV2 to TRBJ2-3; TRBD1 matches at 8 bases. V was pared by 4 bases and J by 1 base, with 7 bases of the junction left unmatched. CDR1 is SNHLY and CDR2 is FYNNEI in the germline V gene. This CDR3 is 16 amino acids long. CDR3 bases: TGTGCCAGCAGTGGGCGGTTGGACAGGGGCACAGATACGCAGTATTTT. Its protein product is CASSGRLDRGTDTQYF.

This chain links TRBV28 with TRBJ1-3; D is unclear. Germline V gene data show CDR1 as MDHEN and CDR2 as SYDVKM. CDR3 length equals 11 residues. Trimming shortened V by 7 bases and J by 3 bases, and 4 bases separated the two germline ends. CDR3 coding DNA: TGTGCCAGCACCAATGGAAACACCATATATTTT. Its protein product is CASTNGNTIYF.

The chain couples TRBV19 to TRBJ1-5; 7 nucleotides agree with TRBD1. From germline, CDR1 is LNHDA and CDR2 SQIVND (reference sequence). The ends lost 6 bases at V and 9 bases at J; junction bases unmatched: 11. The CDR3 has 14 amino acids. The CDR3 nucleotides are TGTGCCAGTAGCCAACAGGGGAAAAGTTTGCCCCAGCATTTT. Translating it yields CASSQQGKSLPQHF.

CDR3 bases: TGTGCCAGCAGCCGGACAGATCTTTATGGCTACACCTTC. This translates into CASSRTDLYGYTF. J is TRBJ1-2 and V is TRBV5-8, with D possibly matching TRBD1 (6 bases). The V end lost 4 bases, the J end lost 5 bases, and 12 bases lay between the germline ends. This CDR3 comprises 13 residues. Germline CDR1 and CDR2: SGHTS and YDEGEE. Together with reference TRBV5-8 and TRBJ1-2, the CDR3 gives the full variable domain: EAGVTQSPTHLIKTRGQQATLRCSPISGHTSVYWYQQALGLGLQFLLWYDEGEERNRGNFPPRFSGRQFPNYSSELNVNALELEDSALYLCASSRTDLYGYTFGSGTRLTVV.

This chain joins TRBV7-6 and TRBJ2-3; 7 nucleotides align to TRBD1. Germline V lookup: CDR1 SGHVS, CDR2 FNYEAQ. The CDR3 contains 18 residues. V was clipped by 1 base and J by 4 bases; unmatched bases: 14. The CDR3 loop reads CASSLGPPRAGGADTQYF. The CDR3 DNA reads TGTGCCAGCAGCTTAGGTCCCCCTCGGGCAGGGGGAGCAGATACGCAGTATTTT.

The CDR3 DNA sequence: TGTGCCAGCTCACCCCCGGGGGGGGACACAGATACGCAGTATTTT. The encoded protein is CASSPPGGDTDTQYF. The J gene is TRBJ2-3, the V gene TRBV18; TRBD2 matches 8 bases. Germline values: CDR1 KGHSH, CDR2 LQKENI. The CDR3 runs 15 residues. The V segment lost 3 bases and the J segment 2 bases; nucleotides outside the gene matches: 4.

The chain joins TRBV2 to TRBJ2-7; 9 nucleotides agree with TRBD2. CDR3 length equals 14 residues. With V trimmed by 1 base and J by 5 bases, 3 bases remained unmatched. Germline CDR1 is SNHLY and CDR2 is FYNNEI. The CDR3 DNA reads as TGTGCCAGCAGTGAAGTAGCGGGAGAGAACGAGCAGTACTTC. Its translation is CASSEVAGENEQYF.

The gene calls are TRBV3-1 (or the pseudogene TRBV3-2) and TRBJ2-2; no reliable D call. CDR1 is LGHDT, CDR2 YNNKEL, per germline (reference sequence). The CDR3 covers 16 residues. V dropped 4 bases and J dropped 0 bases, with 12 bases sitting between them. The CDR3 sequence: CASSPRRRTNTGELFF. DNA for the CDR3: TGTGCCAGCAGCCCCCGTCGCAGGACGAACACCGGGGAGCTGTTTTTT.

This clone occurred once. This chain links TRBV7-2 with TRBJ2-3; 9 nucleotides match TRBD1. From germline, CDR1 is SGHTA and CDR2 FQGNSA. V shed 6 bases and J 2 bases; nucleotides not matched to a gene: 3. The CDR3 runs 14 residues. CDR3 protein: CASRRTGATDTQYF. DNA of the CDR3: TGTGCCAGCAGGCGGACAGGGGCCACAGATACGCAGTATTTT.

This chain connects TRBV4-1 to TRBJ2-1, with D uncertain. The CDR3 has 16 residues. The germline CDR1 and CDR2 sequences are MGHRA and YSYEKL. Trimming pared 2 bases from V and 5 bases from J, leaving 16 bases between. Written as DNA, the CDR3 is TGCGCCAGCAGCCAACAATCAGTCCCCCCCCACAATGAGCAGTTCTTC. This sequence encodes CASSQQSVPPHNEQFF.

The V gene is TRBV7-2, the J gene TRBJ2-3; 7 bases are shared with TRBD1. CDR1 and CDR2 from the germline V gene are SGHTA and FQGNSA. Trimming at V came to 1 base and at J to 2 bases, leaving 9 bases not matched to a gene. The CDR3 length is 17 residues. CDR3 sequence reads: CASSLVETGYITDTQYF. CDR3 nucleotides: TGTGCCAGCAGCTTAGTGGAGACAGGGTATATCACAGATACGCAGTATTTT.